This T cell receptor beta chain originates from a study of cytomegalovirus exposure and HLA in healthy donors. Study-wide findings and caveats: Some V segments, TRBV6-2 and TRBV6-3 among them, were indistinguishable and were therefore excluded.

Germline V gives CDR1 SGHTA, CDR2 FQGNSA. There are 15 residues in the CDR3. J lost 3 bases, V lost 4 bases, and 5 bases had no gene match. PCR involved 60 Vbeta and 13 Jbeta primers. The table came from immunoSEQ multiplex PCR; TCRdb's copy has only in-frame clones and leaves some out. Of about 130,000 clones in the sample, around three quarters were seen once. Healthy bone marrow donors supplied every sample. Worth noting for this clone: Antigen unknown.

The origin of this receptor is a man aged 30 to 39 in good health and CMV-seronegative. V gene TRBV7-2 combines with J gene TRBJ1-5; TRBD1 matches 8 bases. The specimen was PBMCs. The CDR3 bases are TGTGCCAGCAGCTATCGGACAGGGTACAATCAGCCCCAGCATTTT. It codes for CASSYRTGYNQPQHF.